This T cell receptor beta chain was recovered during a study of response to subunit inactivated influenza vaccine. Study results and limitations: Authors suggested each seasonal flu vaccination may recruit only limited numbers of new T cells.

About this clonotype itself: Its antigen is undetermined.

This CDR3 spans 16 amino acids. V lost 7 bases to trimming and J lost 2 bases, with 17 bases between them. TCRdb re-called the RT-PCR reads with MiXCR, one entry per CDR3 protein. The sample holds 630,000 or so distinct CDR3 sequences; 15% to 18% are singletons and the top ten take around 10%. This TCR came from a man aged 50-60 years who received an inactivated influenza vaccine. The chain is built from TRBV12-3 or TRBV12-4 and TRBJ2-2, with D perhaps being TRBD1 or TRBD2 (6 bases each). Sequencing was performed on PBMCs from blood, taken 11 to 12 days after vaccination. The CDR3 protein is CASKPARGTNTGELFF. The CDR3 nucleotides are TGTGCCAGCAAACCGGCGAGGGGGACTAACACCGGGGAGCTGTTTTTT.